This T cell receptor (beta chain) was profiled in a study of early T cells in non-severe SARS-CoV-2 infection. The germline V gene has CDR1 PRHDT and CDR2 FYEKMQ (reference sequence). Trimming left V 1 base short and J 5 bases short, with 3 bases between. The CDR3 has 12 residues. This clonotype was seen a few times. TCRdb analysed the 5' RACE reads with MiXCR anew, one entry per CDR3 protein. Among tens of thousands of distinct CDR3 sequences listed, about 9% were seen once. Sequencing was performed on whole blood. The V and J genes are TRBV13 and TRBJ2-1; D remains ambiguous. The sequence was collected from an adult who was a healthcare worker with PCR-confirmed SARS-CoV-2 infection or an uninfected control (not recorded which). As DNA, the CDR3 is TGTGCCAGCAGCTTAGTCAACAATGAGCAGTTCTTC. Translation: CASSLVNNEQFF.